A single sample gave rise to the 25 T cell receptor beta chains below, sequenced in a study of cytomegalovirus exposure and HLA in healthy donors. In the PCR, 60 Vbeta and 13 Jbeta primers were used. Some clones are missing from TCRdb's copy, which holds only in-frame ones; the method was immunoSEQ multiplex PCR. The table lists about 110,000 clones, approximately 84% of them singletons, with less than 2% in the top ten. The sequencing sample was made of PBMCs. The source of these receptors is a man aged 35-49 years in good health and CMV-seronegative.

This chain connects TRBV7-2 to TRBJ2-1, with a possible D match to TRBD1 (6 bases). CDR3 length equals 14 residues. CDR1 and CDR2 from the germline V gene are SGHTA and FQGNSA. V was shortened by 5 bases and J by 6 bases, with 14 bases between the two germline ends. CDR3: CASSPRTATNEQFF. As DNA, the CDR3 is TGTGCCAGCAGCCCCCGGACAGCTACCAATGAGCAGTTCTTC.

The chain combines TRBV30 with TRBJ1-1; D unclear. Germline CDR1 GTSNPN, CDR2 SVGIG (reference sequence). V was shortened by 3 bases and J by 1 base, with 9 bases between the two germline ends. CDR3 length: 13 residues. The CDR3 reads CAWRKQPNTEAFF. For the CDR3, the DNA is TGTGCCTGGAGAAAACAGCCGAACACTGAAGCTTTCTTT.

The genes are TRBV7-9 and TRBJ2-1; D is possibly TRBD1 (5 bases). The CDR3 contains 12 residues. Germline CDR1 SEHNR, CDR2 FQNEAQ (reference sequence). V lost 5 bases and J lost 13, with 15 bases in between. Here the CDR3 reads CASSPTDTRQFF. The CDR3 bases are TGTGCCAGCAGCCCAACGGACACCAGACAGTTCTTC.

The chain recombines TRBV7-2 with TRBJ2-6, with a weak D call TRBD1 (6 bases). The germline V gene encodes CDR1 SGHTA and CDR2 FQGNSA. CDR3 size: 15 residues. The V end was cut by 5 bases, the J end by 4 bases, with 12 bases between. The CDR3 coding sequence is TGTGCCAGCAGCGTAAGGGGGTGGGGGGCCAACGTCCTGACTTTC. It codes for CASSVRGWGANVLTF.

This rearrangement joins TRBV10-3 to TRBJ2-3, with D perhaps TRBD1 (5 bases). Germline CDR1 ENHRY, CDR2 SYGVKD. The V gene lost 6 bases and the J gene lost 0 bases, with 16 bases spanning the gap. This CDR3 has 16 amino acids. This CDR3 is CAISTGQGRSTDTQYF. In nucleotides, the CDR3 is TGTGCCATCAGCACTGGGCAGGGTCGGAGCACAGATACGCAGTATTTT.

The chain is built from TRBV7-9 and TRBJ1-1; D unclear. V was pared by 1 base and J by 11 bases, with 17 bases between. CDR1 SEHNR and CDR2 FQNEAQ come from the germline V gene (reference sequence). CDR3 length equals 14 residues. As DNA, the CDR3 is TGTGCCAGCAGCTTAGGTTTCGCCCAGGCGTTGGCTTTCTTT. This sequence encodes CASSLGFAQALAFF.

This chain joins TRBV6-5 and TRBJ1-6; D ambiguous. The V gene's germline CDR1 is MNHEY and CDR2 SVGAGI. The V gene lost 6 bases and the J gene lost 0 bases, with 9 bases spanning the gap. This CDR3 spans 15 amino acids. CDR3 region: CASRVGSSYNSPLHF. DNA for the CDR3: TGTGCCAGCAGGGTCGGGAGCTCCTATAATTCACCCCTCCACTTT.

The CDR3 spells CASSSRTGGTGELFF. The CDR3 nucleotides read TGTGCCAGCAGTTCGCGGACAGGGGGCACCGGGGAGCTGTTTTTT. The chain carries TRBV6-5 and TRBJ2-2, with 10 nucleotides matching TRBD1. This CDR3 comprises 15 residues. The V gene end was trimmed by 4 bases and the J gene end by 4 bases; junction bases not matched to a gene: 3. The germline V gene encodes CDR1 MNHEY and CDR2 SVGAGI.

V and J are TRBV29-1 and TRBJ1-1, with TRBD1 identical over 9 bases. The CDR3 sequence is 12 residues long. Looked up from germline, CDR1 is SQVTM and CDR2 is ANQGSEA. Trimming at V came to 5 bases and at J to 7 bases, leaving 5 bases not matched to a gene. The CDR3, as DNA: TGCAGCGTTAGGGACAGGGAGATTGAAGCTTTCTTT. Its protein product is CSVRDREIEAFF.

The V gene is TRBV5-1, the J gene TRBJ2-2, with TRBD1 matching over 10 bases. The ends lost 7 bases at V and 5 bases at J; junction bases unmatched: 2. CDR3 size: 13 residues. Germline CDR1 SGHRS, CDR2 YFSETQ. CDR3 sequence reads: CASRTGGTGELFF. DNA of the CDR3: TGCGCCAGCCGGACAGGGGGGACCGGGGAGCTGTTTTTT.

This clone has just a few counts. V usage is TRBV6-5 and J usage is TRBJ1-6; D is perhaps TRBD1 (5 bases). CDR1 is MNHEY and CDR2 is SVGAGI in the germline V gene. The CDR3 sequence is 15 residues long. V dropped 0 bases and J dropped 6 bases, with 9 bases sitting between them. The CDR3 DNA reads as TGTGCCAGCAGTTACTCGCGGGACCTTAATTCACCCCTCCACTTT. It encodes CASSYSRDLNSPLHF.

The rearrangement links TRBV9 to TRBJ1-1, with 8 bases matching TRBD1. The CDR3 is 15 amino acids. Germline CDR1 SGDLS, CDR2 YYNGEE. V shed 4 bases, J shed 1 base, and the junction held 6 bases outside the gene matches. This CDR3 reads CASSSSGTGNTEAFF. CDR3 nucleotides: TGTGCCAGCAGCTCCTCCGGGACAGGGAACACTGAAGCTTTCTTT.

This chain connects TRBV5-4 to TRBJ2-3, with 15 bases lining up with TRBD2. Germline V gene lookup returns CDR1 SGHNT and CDR2 YYREEE (reference sequence). This CDR3 has 17 amino acids. Losses at the gene ends were 1 base for V and 6 bases for J; bases not matched to a gene: 6. The CDR3 region has the DNA TGTGCCAGCAGCTTGAAGGGGACTAGCGGGGGGCGGGATACGCAGTATTTT. This gives the protein CASSLKGTSGGRDTQYF.

The V gene is TRBV30, the J gene TRBJ1-3, with 7 bases aligning to TRBD1. The length of the CDR3 is 13 residues. The germline V gene has CDR1 GTSNPN and CDR2 SVGIG (reference sequence). J lost 4 bases, V lost 3 bases, and 3 bases had no gene match. CDR3: CAWSLGQGNTIYF. The DNA of the CDR3 is TGTGCCTGGAGCCTGGGACAGGGAAACACCATATATTTT.

The genes are TRBV5-4 and TRBJ1-1; D remains ambiguous. Trimming took 0 bases from V and 0 from J, leaving 9 bases between them. Per germline, CDR1 SGHNT and CDR2 YYREEE (reference sequence). The CDR3 sequence is 15 residues long. This chain's CDR3 is CASSLAGGMNTEAFF. Written as DNA, the CDR3 is TGTGCCAGCAGCTTGGCCGGAGGGATGAACACTGAAGCTTTCTTT.

This chain uses TRBV7-2 with TRBJ1-1; possible D gene TRBD1, 6 bases. Germline assignment: CDR1 SGHTA and CDR2 FQGNSA. This CDR3 has 16 amino acids. V lost 3 bases and J lost 5, with 19 bases in between. The CDR3: CASSFDNRVRSTEAFF. Written as DNA, the CDR3 is TGTGCCAGCAGCTTTGACAACAGGGTCCGAAGTACTGAAGCTTTCTTT.

The V call is TRBV19, the J call TRBJ1-4; D perhaps matches TRBD1 (6 bases). V was trimmed by 6 bases and J by 3 bases, leaving 14 bases between them. Per the germline V gene, CDR1 is LNHDA and CDR2 is SQIVND (reference sequence). CDR3 size: 15 residues. CDR3 nucleotide sequence: TGTGCCAGTAGGACCCGACAGGCAGCTAATGAAAAACTGTTTTTT. This translates into CASRTRQAANEKLFF. The full variable domain, its missing parts supplied by reference TRBV19 and TRBJ1-4, is DGGITQSPKYLFRKEGQNVTLSCEQNLNHDAMYWYRQDPGQGLRLIYYSQIVNDFQKGDIAEGYSVSREKKESFPLTVTSAQKNPTAFYLCASRTRQAANEKLFFGSGTQLSVL.

The V and J genes are TRBV9 and TRBJ2-5, with D unclear. V was clipped by 0 bases and J by 2 bases, with 11 bases between them. Germline CDR1 is SGDLS and CDR2 is YYNGEE. The CDR3 sequence is 15 residues long. In DNA form, the CDR3 reads TGTGCCAGCAGCGTAGCTATAGGCAGGCAAGAGACCCAGTACTTC. Translation gives CASSVAIGRQETQYF.

This chain connects TRBV28 to TRBJ2-1; 7 bases map to TRBD2. The CDR3 runs to 17 residues. The germline V gene encodes CDR1 MDHEN and CDR2 SYDVKM. V was clipped by 6 bases and J by 0 bases; unmatched bases: 11. CDR3 coding DNA: TGTGCCAGCAGCCTAATCCCTAGCGGTCCCTCCTACAATGAGCAGTTCTTC. It encodes CASSLIPSGPSYNEQFF.

V usage is TRBV28 and J usage is TRBJ1-6; D is possibly TRBD1 (6 bases). This CDR3 has 14 residues. Germline V gene data show CDR1 as MDHEN and CDR2 as SYDVKM. Trimming took off 2 bases at V and 8 bases at J, with 10 bases between the two ends. The CDR3 is CASSLTGPDSPLHF. In DNA form, the CDR3 reads TGTGCCAGCAGTTTAACAGGGCCGGATTCACCCCTCCACTTT.

CDR3 sequence: CASSPTWETGGYEQYF. In nucleotides, the CDR3 is TGTGCCAGCTCACCCACCTGGGAGACAGGGGGTTACGAGCAGTACTTC. The rearrangement uses TRBV18 and TRBJ2-7; 9 bases are a match to TRBD1. The ends lost 3 bases at V and 4 bases at J; junction bases unmatched: 10. CDR3 length: 16 amino acids. The germline V gene has CDR1 KGHSH and CDR2 LQKENI.

The chain has TRBV5-1 and TRBJ2-5, with TRBD2 identical over 8 bases. Losses at the gene ends were 2 bases for V and 5 bases for J; bases not matched to a gene: 5. Germline lookup yields CDR1 SGHRS and CDR2 YFSETQ. This CDR3 is 14 amino acids long. The chain's CDR3 is CASSFGGALETQYF. The CDR3 bases are TGCGCCAGCAGCTTCGGGGGGGCCCTGGAGACCCAGTACTTC.

This chain joins TRBV7-9 and TRBJ2-2; D is possibly TRBD2 (5 bases). The CDR3 is made up of 14 amino acids. With 5 bases removed from V and 2 bases from J, the gap between germline ends came to 9 bases. Germline lookup yields CDR1 SEHNR and CDR2 FQNEAQ (reference sequence). DNA for the CDR3: TGTGCCAGCAGCAACGGGATTAACACCGGGGAGCTGTTTTTT. Amino acids: CASSNGINTGELFF.

The chain recombines TRBV6-5 with TRBJ2-7; D may be TRBD1 (6 bases). Germline V gives CDR1 MNHEY, CDR2 SVGAGI. The germline V and J ends were trimmed by 5 bases and 4 bases, with 12 bases remaining between them. The CDR3 runs to 13 residues. CDR3 in amino acids: CASSPPGQYEQYF. The DNA for the CDR3 is TGTGCCAGCAGTCCGCCGGGACAATACGAGCAGTACTTC.

The V call is TRBV25-1, the J call TRBJ1-6; a possible D gene is TRBD1 (6 bases). Germline V gives CDR1 MGHDK, CDR2 SYGVNS. V was shortened by 4 bases and J by 1 base, with 8 bases between the two germline ends. This CDR3 spans 15 amino acids. CDR3 nucleotides: TGTGCCAGCAGTGTCACAGGGTCCTATAATTCACCCCTCCACTTT. Translating gives CASSVTGSYNSPLHF. Using reference TRBV25-1 and TRBJ1-6 for the parts outside the CDR3, the full variable domain is EADIYQTPRYLVIGTGKKITLECSQTMGHDKMYWYQQDPGMELHLIHYSYGVNSTEKGDLSSESTVSRIRTEHFPLTLESARPSHTSQYLCASSVTGSYNSPLHFGNGTRLTVT.